Each of the 30 T cell receptor beta chains below was sequenced from the same sample in a study of vaccination effects on CD4 cells after COVID-19. Measured with immunoSEQ multiplex PCR; TCRdb has only the in-frame clones, and not every one. The sample includes about 73,000 clones, about 73% of them seen just once. Culture proceeded for about ten days, and CD4+ T cells were then isolated. The cohort was immunized with two doses of either the BNT162b2 or mRNA-1273 vaccine. Their antigens remain unidentified. This material consisted of CD4+ T cells from PBMCs cultured without peptide, taken after COVID-19 vaccination. Receptors were obtained from a human donor who received a COVID-19 vaccine.

This clone was recorded only once. CDR3 in amino acids: CAWSVSGALYNSPLHF. The DNA for the CDR3 is TGTGCCTGGAGTGTATCGGGGGCTCTTTATAATTCACCCCTCCACTTT. The J gene is TRBJ1-6, the V gene TRBV30, with a weak D call TRBD1 (6 bases). V lost 0 bases and J lost 4, with 13 bases in between. CDR3 length equals 16 residues. From germline, CDR1 is GTSNPN and CDR2 SVGIG (reference sequence).

The chain combines TRBV3-1 (or the pseudogene TRBV3-2) with TRBJ2-1, with D possibly being TRBD2 (5 bases). V was cut by 2 bases and J by 10 bases, with 15 bases left in between. The CDR3 runs to 14 residues. CDR1 and CDR2 from the germline V gene are LGHDT and YNNKEL (reference sequence). CDR3 amino acids: CASSQLVLAQEQFF. In DNA form, the CDR3 reads TGTGCCAGCAGCCAACTTGTCCTAGCCCAGGAGCAGTTCTTC.

The chain recombines TRBV11-2 with TRBJ1-5, with D possibly being TRBD1 (5 bases). Germline values: CDR1 SGHAT, CDR2 FQNNGV. The CDR3 is 14 amino acids. V was pared by 0 bases and J by 5 bases, with 8 bases between. The CDR3 nucleotides read TGTGCCAGCAGCTTAGATGGGACCTATCAGCCCCAGCATTTT. This codes for CASSLDGTYQPQHF.

This chain links TRBV5-1 with TRBJ2-5; a weak D match, TRBD1 (6 bases). The V gene's germline CDR1 is SGHRS and CDR2 YFSETQ. The V end lost 1 base, the J end lost 0 bases, and 7 bases lay between the germline ends. The CDR3 spans 14 residues. CDR3 in DNA: TGCGCCAGCAGCTTGACAGGGAACCAAGAGACCCAGTACTTC. This translates into CASSLTGNQETQYF.

The V and J genes are TRBV15 and TRBJ1-6; 9 nucleotides agree with TRBD1. CDR3 length: 16 amino acids. V was pared by 3 bases and J by 5 bases, with 5 bases of the junction left unmatched. The germline V gene encodes CDR1 LNHNV and CDR2 YYDKDF (reference sequence). CDR3: CATSRGQGGNNSPLHF. The CDR3 region has the DNA TGTGCCACCAGCAGGGGACAGGGTGGTAATAATTCACCCCTCCACTTT.

A single count supports this clone. This chain links TRBV7-8 with TRBJ2-3, with 7 bases that match TRBD2. Looked up from germline, CDR1 is SGHVS and CDR2 is FQNEAQ. The CDR3 runs to 17 residues. V was clipped by 5 bases and J by 0 bases; unmatched bases: 11. CDR3 sequence reads: CASSRSRAGDSTDTQYF. The CDR3 DNA reads as TGTGCCAGCAGCCGATCCAGGGCGGGGGACAGCACAGATACGCAGTATTTT.

The chain combines TRBV5-6 with TRBJ1-5; 10 positions agree with TRBD1. Germline CDR1 reads SGHDT; CDR2 reads YYEEEE. The trim removed 0 bases at V and 5 bases at J, leaving 2 bases unmatched. The CDR3 sequence is 15 residues long. The chain's CDR3 is CASSLVGTGDQPQHF. CDR3 bases: TGTGCCAGCAGCTTGGTAGGGACAGGGGATCAGCCCCAGCATTTT.

This rearrangement joins TRBV25-1 to TRBJ1-4, with TRBD1 matching over 7 bases. This CDR3 contains 14 residues. CDR1 and CDR2 from the germline V gene are MGHDK and SYGVNS. Losses at the gene ends were 6 bases for V and 8 bases for J; bases not matched to a gene: 9. The CDR3 region is CASSIKGGREKLFF. The DNA of the CDR3 is TGTGCCAGCAGCATAAAAGGGGGCCGGGAAAAACTGTTTTTT.

V usage is TRBV30 and J usage is TRBJ1-5; D perhaps matches TRBD1 (5 bases). Trimming stripped 0 bases from V and 6 bases from J, with 12 bases between. CDR3 length: 14 residues. CDR1 and CDR2 from the germline V gene are GTSNPN and SVGIG (reference sequence). Here the CDR3 DNA reads TGTGCCTGGAGTGTGAGTCAGGGAAGTCAGCCCCAGCATTTT. The encoded protein is CAWSVSQGSQPQHF.

DNA for the CDR3: TGTGCCAGCAGTGAAAGGGGGGGGCAGGACACCGGGGAGCTGTTTTTT. It specifies CASSERGGQDTGELFF. The chain is built from TRBV6-1 and TRBJ2-2; D perhaps matches TRBD2 (7 bases). V was shortened by 2 bases and J by 3 bases, with 13 bases between the two germline ends. Germline values: CDR1 MNHNS, CDR2 SASEGT. The CDR3 runs 16 residues.

The chain uses TRBV2 and TRBJ2-1; D unclear. The CDR3 runs 11 residues. V was shortened by 4 bases and J by 9 bases, with 7 bases between the two germline ends. Germline V CDR1 and CDR2: SNHLY, FYNNEI. This CDR3 is CASSVAAEQFF. CDR3 DNA: TGTGCCAGCAGTGTGGCCGCTGAGCAGTTCTTC.

CDR3 bases: TGTGCCAGCAGTTCCACGATGGGGGCGCGATACGAGCAGTACGTC. Protein sequence: CASSSTMGARYEQYV. This sequence joins TRBV27 and TRBJ2-7, with D maybe TRBD1 (6 bases). Trimming pared 4 bases from V and 4 bases from J, leaving 17 bases between. From germline, CDR1 is MNHEY and CDR2 SMNVEV (reference sequence). The CDR3 runs 15 residues.

In this sample, this clone turned up a few times. This sequence joins TRBV5-6 and TRBJ2-7; 8 bases agree with TRBD1. The CDR3 is 14 residues long. Germline loops: CDR1 SGHDT, CDR2 YYEEEE. The V segment lost 4 bases and the J segment 3 bases; nucleotides outside the gene matches: 6. CDR3 residues: CASSVQQGDYEQYV. CDR3 nucleotide sequence: TGTGCCAGCAGCGTCCAACAGGGGGACTACGAGCAGTACGTC.

The V and J genes are TRBV6-2 or TRBV6-3 and TRBJ1-5; D uncertain. Trimming took 2 bases from V and 2 from J, leaving 10 bases between them. CDR1 MNHEY and CDR2 SVGEGT come from the germline V gene. The CDR3 consists of 15 residues. CDR3 nucleotide sequence: TGTGCCAGCAGTTACCTGGGATATGGCAATCAGCCCCAGCATTTT. Amino acid sequence: CASSYLGYGNQPQHF.

The table lists this clone with a few counts. The rearrangement uses TRBV18 and TRBJ1-6; 8 bases are shared with TRBD1. CDR1 and CDR2 (germline): KGHSH, LQKENI. J gave up 7 bases and V 1 base, and 3 bases lay outside the gene matches. The CDR3 spans 15 residues. Here the CDR3 reads CASSPRTGRNSPLHF. The CDR3 DNA reads TGTGCCAGCTCACCACGGACAGGGCGGAATTCACCCCTCCACTTT.

In its sample, this clone was seen a few times. The chain combines TRBV10-3 with TRBJ1-4, with a tentative D call TRBD1 (5 bases). Germline V lookup: CDR1 ENHRY, CDR2 SYGVKD. V lost 8 bases to trimming and J lost 2 bases, with 9 bases between them. The CDR3 sequence is 13 residues long. CDR3 DNA: TGTGCCATCCGGGGGAGCACTAATGAAAAACTGTTTTTT. Protein sequence: CAIRGSTNEKLFF.

This clone turned up a few times. The chain links TRBV7-9 to TRBJ1-6; D possibly corresponds to TRBD1 (6 bases). Trimming removed 1 base from V and 4 bases from J, with 8 bases in between. The CDR3 length is 15 residues. CDR1 is SEHNR and CDR2 is FQNEAQ in the germline V gene (reference sequence). The CDR3 DNA reads TGTGCCAGCAGCTTAGACCAGGGGTATAATTCACCCCTCCACTTT. This encodes CASSLDQGYNSPLHF.

This chain uses TRBV9 with TRBJ1-5, with D uncertain. Between the trimmed V and J ends, which lost 0 bases and 5 bases, there was a span of 12 bases. CDR1 is SGDLS, CDR2 YYNGEE, per germline. CDR3 length: 15 residues. CDR3 nucleotides: TGTGCCAGCAGCGTAGATGGCGGGCGAGATCAGCCCCAGCATTTT. It specifies CASSVDGGRDQPQHF.

The V call is TRBV19, the J call TRBJ1-5, with D possibly matching TRBD1 (5 bases). The V end lost 6 bases, the J end lost 6 bases, and 15 bases lay between the germline ends. Germline CDR1 is LNHDA and CDR2 is SQIVND (reference sequence). This CDR3 contains 14 residues. CDR3 DNA: TGTGCCAGTAGCGACAGTGCGGGACGTCAGCCCCAGCATTTT. Translated, it gives CASSDSAGRQPQHF.

This chain uses TRBV7-3 with TRBJ2-3; D may match TRBD1 or TRBD2 (6 bases each). The V gene's germline CDR1 is SGHTA and CDR2 FQGTGA. Trimming cost V 5 bases and J 6 bases, with 15 bases left between them. This CDR3 is 14 amino acids long. CDR3 DNA sequence: TGTGCCAGCAGCCCATCCGGGGGCCAGGATACGCAGTATTTT. This sequence encodes CASSPSGGQDTQYF.

The chain recombines TRBV4-1 with TRBJ1-5, with 9 bases fitting TRBD1. The CDR3 is 18 amino acids. With 1 base clipped from V and 3 bases from J, the junction kept 10 bases outside the gene matches. CDR1 is MGHRA and CDR2 is YSYEKL in the germline V gene. Here the CDR3 reads CASSQVSRGTGHNQPQHF. Written as DNA, the CDR3 is TGCGCCAGCAGCCAAGTATCCAGAGGGACAGGGCACAATCAGCCCCAGCATTTT.

The chain carries TRBV18 and TRBJ1-2; D might be TRBD1 (6 bases). Germline loops: CDR1 KGHSH, CDR2 LQKENI. The CDR3 runs 13 residues. V lost 6 bases to trimming and J lost 3 bases, with 11 bases between them. The CDR3 bases are TGTGCCAGCTCCACAGGGCCGGACTATGGCTACACCTTC. It codes for CASSTGPDYGYTF.

J is TRBJ2-7 and V is TRBV6-2 or TRBV6-3; D may be TRBD2 (7 bases). The CDR3 has 14 residues. Germline loops: CDR1 MNHEY, CDR2 SVGEGT. Trimming took off 6 bases at V and 2 bases at J, with 14 bases between the two ends. The CDR3 reads CASSPVRGPYEQYV. The CDR3 nucleotides are TGTGCCAGCAGCCCCGTGCGGGGGCCCTACGAGCAGTACGTC.

The chain carries TRBV5-1 and TRBJ1-4; 8 bases are a match to TRBD1. The V gene end was trimmed by 4 bases and the J gene end by 8 bases; junction bases not matched to a gene: 7. Germline assignment: CDR1 SGHRS and CDR2 YFSETQ. CDR3 length: 14 amino acids. In nucleotides, the CDR3 is TGCGCCAGCAGCATAGGACAGGGTTGGGAAAAACTGTTTTTT. This gives the protein CASSIGQGWEKLFF. The full variable domain, in which reference TRBV5-1 and TRBJ1-4 provide the parts outside the CDR3, is KAGVTQTPRYLIKTRGQQVTLSCSPISGHRSVSWYQQTPGQGLQFLFEYFSETQRNKGNFPGRFSGRQFSNSRSEMNVSTLELGDSALYLCASSIGQGWEKLFFGSGTQLSVL.

This sequence joins TRBV6-4 and TRBJ2-7, with D possibly being TRBD2 (6 bases). The CDR3 extends over 15 amino acids. Trimming left V 2 bases short and J 2 bases short, with 13 bases between. The germline V gene encodes CDR1 MRHNA and CDR2 SNTAGT. CDR3 loop: CASSDRRGRTYEQYV. DNA for the CDR3: TGTGCCAGCAGTGACCGGAGGGGCAGAACCTACGAGCAGTACGTC.

This clone appeared a single time. This chain uses TRBV2 with TRBJ1-2; D is ambiguous. V shed 5 bases and J shed 7 bases, with 17 bases lying between them. CDR3 size: 14 residues. Germline V lookup: CDR1 SNHLY, CDR2 FYNNEI. CDR3 in amino acids: CASSHQESRGGYTF. The CDR3 nucleotides read TGTGCCAGCAGTCACCAGGAGTCTAGAGGTGGCTACACCTTC.

J is TRBJ2-5 and V is TRBV29-1, with 7 bases matching TRBD1. The CDR3 runs 14 residues. The V gene end was trimmed by 7 bases and the J gene end by 5 bases; junction bases not matched to a gene: 13. Germline lookup yields CDR1 SQVTM and CDR2 ANQGSEA. This chain's CDR3 is CSADRDATGETQYF. Written as DNA, the CDR3 is TGCAGCGCTGACAGGGACGCCACGGGGGAGACCCAGTACTTC.

The CDR3 loop is CATRTGPMPDTQYF. CDR3 bases: TGCGCCACCCGGACCGGGCCCATGCCAGATACGCAGTATTTT. The chain joins TRBV10-2 to TRBJ2-3; unclear D gene. This CDR3 contains 14 residues. In germline, CDR1 is WSHSY, CDR2 SAAADI. V dropped 10 bases and J dropped 4 bases, with 18 bases sitting between them.

The rearrangement joins TRBV10-2 to TRBJ2-2; TRBD1 might be the D (5 bases). This CDR3 contains 14 residues. Germline lookup yields CDR1 WSHSY and CDR2 SAAADI. V lost 5 bases and J 4 bases, leaving 11 bases between the germline ends. The CDR3 nucleotides read TGCGCCAGCAGTAAGGGGTCGGTCACCGGGGAGCTGTTTTTT. This encodes CASSKGSVTGELFF.

The chain employs TRBV13 and TRBJ2-3, with TRBD2 matching over 7 bases. V shed 6 bases and J 6 bases; nucleotides not matched to a gene: 18. CDR1 and CDR2 from the germline V gene are PRHDT and FYEKMQ (reference sequence). CDR3 length equals 17 residues. DNA for the CDR3: TGTGCCAGCAGTTCTTTAACAAGAGCGGGGCCAGGGGATACGCAGTATTTT. Protein: CASSSLTRAGPGDTQYF.